This T cell receptor (beta chain) was obtained from a study of blood T cell repertoires in COVID-19. Germline CDR1 reads SEHNR; CDR2 reads FQNEAQ (reference sequence). This CDR3 is 13 amino acids long. The V end was cut by 5 bases, the J end by 5 bases, with 12 bases between. Data came from immunoSEQ multiplex PCR; TCRdb stores just in-frame clones and leaves some out. The table has 60,000 to 80,000 clones, around 80% seen once. V usage is TRBV7-9 and J usage is TRBJ1-2, with a weak D call TRBD1 (5 bases). The sequenced sample was peripheral blood. The clonotype comes from a man in his forties or fifties with COVID-19, enrolled during active disease. The CDR3 coding sequence is TGTGCCAGCAGCCAAGACAGAGAGTATGGCTACACCTTC. Its translation is CASSQDREYGYTF.